A selection of T cell receptor beta chains follows, all from one sample in a study of T cell changes during pregnancy in multiple sclerosis. Data came from immunoSEQ multiplex PCR; TCRdb stores just in-frame clones and leaves some out. This table has approximately 96,000 clones, 92% appearing once. The sequences come from peripheral blood, collected after pregnancy. The receptors shown here come from a female donor in good health, enrolled as a control in a pregnancy study. Each CDR3 is given without its conserved first and last residue.

TRBV28	TRBJ2-1	ASSPGLAGNEQF
TRBV7-8	TRBJ1-5	ASSTRGTGRPQPQH
TRBV5-1	TRBJ2-7	ASSLRPTSYTYEQY
TRBV11-1	TRBJ2-1	ASGRGLGNEQF
TRBV30	TRBJ1-1	AWSLGMNTEAF
TRBV7-9	TRBJ2-5	ASSPGHSQETQY
TRBV27	TRBJ2-7	ASRHGGAGYEQY
TRBV27	TRBJ2-7	ASSLTGGAPYEQY
TRBV6-4	TRBJ2-2	ASTAGGDTGELF
TRBV11-2	TRBJ2-1	ASSLGLRGETYNEQF
TRBV27	TRBJ2-6	ASSSRQVVLSGANVLT
TRBV5-4	-	ASSSSDSAYEQY
TRBV19	TRBJ2-3	ASRRLAGSSTDTQY
TRBV9	TRBJ2-5	ASSVAGTGGAQETQY
TRBV15	TRBJ2-7	ATSRAYGEQY
TRBV27	TRBJ2-6	ASSLSGDSGANVLT
TRBV5-1	TRBJ2-5	ASSLAVGVERTQY
TRBV18	TRBJ2-7	ASSPLRGEQY
TRBV10-3	TRBJ2-7	AIKDTGTYEQY
TRBV2	TRBJ2-5	ASRAAKYQETQY
TRBV6-5	TRBJ2-7	ASSYRQGGEQY
TRBV6-5	TRBJ1-6	ASSNQQGGNSPLH
TRBV19	TRBJ2-1	ASRAASTSNEQF
TRBV13	TRBJ2-7	ASSARQGALGEQY
TRBV10-3	TRBJ1-3	AISESLTDAIY
TRBV7-9	TRBJ1-1	ASSPSVNTEAF
TRBV5-4	TRBJ2-5	ASSGTGGRETQY
TRBV7-2	TRBJ2-1	ASSSTSGAPYNEQF
TRBV15	TRBJ2-7	ATSRDLGGYEQY
TRBV9	TRBJ1-1	ASSEGQGRTEAF
TRBV7-6	TRBJ2-5	ASSASGLAGVETQY
TRBV15	TRBJ2-1	ATRVLPPRGPRDEQF
TRBV28	TRBJ2-5	ASSLAGSLQETQY
TRBV25-1	TRBJ2-5	ASSGVGETQY
TRBV27	TRBJ1-5	ASSDRYSNQPQH
TRBV7-2	TRBJ2-5	ASSLEGGVRTQY
TRBV28	TRBJ1-2	ASSSGQLPDGYT
TRBV10-3	TRBJ2-7	AIRMTQAYEQY
TRBV7-8	TRBJ1-1	ASSSAYTEAF
TRBV9	TRBJ2-3	ASSLGLTRTDTQY
TRBV7-9	TRBJ1-5	ASSYTGTGNQPQH
TRBV11-2	TRBJ2-7	ASSLGLALSYEQY
TRBV19	TRBJ2-3	ATRLTKGSQY
TRBV23-1	TRBJ2-3	ANNPLAADTQY
TRBV5-1	TRBJ2-2	ASSLLKNTGELF
TRBV10-3	-	AISDVVDRKYEQY
TRBV5-4	TRBJ2-2	ASSLAEREPGELF
TRBV7-9	TRBJ2-5	ASSPTGGLSEETQY
TRBV27	TRBJ2-2	ASTDHKKLGLAGGLFTGELF